Below are 9 T cell receptor beta chains sequenced from a single sample in a study of cytomegalovirus exposure and HLA in healthy donors. PCR was performed using 60 Vbeta and 13 Jbeta primers. Data came from immunoSEQ multiplex PCR; TCRdb stores just in-frame clones and leaves some out. The sample shows some 190,000 clones, under 80% of them seen only once. The sample was PBMCs. Receptors were obtained from a young man in good health and CMV-seropositive.

As DNA, the CDR3 is TGTGCCAGCAGCCCCGGGACAGGCAACTATGGCTACACCTTC. Translation: CASSPGTGNYGYTF. The V gene is TRBV28, the J gene TRBJ1-2; 8 bases match TRBD1. Germline lookup yields CDR1 MDHEN and CDR2 SYDVKM. This CDR3 spans 14 amino acids. V shed 6 bases, J shed 2 bases, and the junction held 5 bases outside the gene matches.

The chain couples TRBV4-3 to TRBJ2-5; D might be TRBD2 (5 bases). This CDR3 comprises 16 residues. CDR1 and CDR2 from the germline V gene are LGHNA and YSLEER. V gave up 0 bases and J gave up 2 bases, with 13 bases separating them. As DNA, the CDR3 is TGCGCCAGCAGCCAAGAGTGGGCTAGCACGCAAGAGACCCAGTACTTC. Protein: CASSQEWASTQETQYF.

In this sample, this clone turned up a few times. The genes are TRBV4-3 and TRBJ2-7, with 9 nucleotides matching TRBD1. CDR3 size: 16 residues. V gave up 3 bases and J gave up 2 bases; unmatched junction bases: 8. Germline loops: CDR1 LGHNA, CDR2 YSLEER. This CDR3 is CASSQGPGQGTYEQYF. DNA of the CDR3: TGCGCCAGCAGCCAGGGGCCGGGACAGGGAACCTACGAGCAGTACTTC.

This chain uses TRBV7-9 with TRBJ1-4; the match to TRBD1 covers 8 bases. Germline V CDR1 and CDR2: SEHNR, FQNEAQ (reference sequence). There are 14 residues in the CDR3. V shed 5 bases, J shed 4 bases, and the junction held 3 bases outside the gene matches. The CDR3 DNA sequence: TGTGCCAGCAGCCTGACAGGGGTTAATGAAAAACTGTTTTTT. It translates to CASSLTGVNEKLFF.

This sequence joins TRBV30 and TRBJ1-2; perhaps TRBD1 as D (6 bases). The germline V gene encodes CDR1 GTSNPN and CDR2 SVGIG (reference sequence). V shed 4 bases and J shed 4 bases, with 22 bases lying between them. There are 16 residues in the CDR3. CDR3 DNA: TGTGCCTGGACCAACGCTCAAAACAGGGAGGGCTATGGCTACACCTTC. It encodes CAWTNAQNREGYGYTF.

This chain connects TRBV10-3 to TRBJ2-6; 11 nucleotides match TRBD1. Germline V gene data show CDR1 as ENHRY and CDR2 as SYGVKD. The CDR3 is made up of 19 amino acids. Trimming at V came to 4 bases and at J to 2 bases, leaving 10 bases not matched to a gene. CDR3 protein: CAISGTGGRLGTGANVLTF. CDR3 nucleotide sequence: TGTGCCATCAGTGGGACAGGGGGCAGGCTTGGTACTGGGGCCAACGTCCTGACTTTC.

The chain employs TRBV14 and TRBJ1-2; maybe TRBD1 (5 bases). The V end lost 1 base, the J end lost 7 bases, and 10 bases lay between the germline ends. The germline CDR1 and CDR2 sequences are SGHDN and FVKESK. The CDR3 covers 13 residues. The CDR3 nucleotides are TGTGCCAGCAGCCAAGCAAGGCAGGGTGGCTACACCTTC. It yields the protein CASSQARQGGYTF.

As concerns this clone: Other DNA sequences in the same sample also yield this CDR3. The CDR3 loop is CASSLSPGNFANEQFF. CDR3 sequence (DNA): TGCGCCAGCAGCTTGTCCCCAGGGAACTTTGCCAATGAGCAGTTCTTC. The chain couples TRBV5-1 to TRBJ2-1; D may be TRBD1 (5 bases). In germline, CDR1 is SGHRS, CDR2 YFSETQ. Trimming left V 1 base short and J 6 bases short, with 17 bases between. The CDR3 covers 16 residues.

The chain employs TRBV5-5 and TRBJ2-7; possible D gene TRBD1, 6 bases. V lost 2 bases, J lost 4 bases, and 10 bases lay in between. The CDR3 is made up of 13 amino acids. Germline V CDR1 and CDR2: SGHKS, YYEKEE (reference sequence). CDR3 nucleotide sequence: TGTGCCAGCAGCTTAGGGGGTGGGTACGAGCAGTACTTC. Translation: CASSLGGGYEQYF.